This T cell receptor beta chain was documented in a study of T cell repertoires in cytomegalovirus infection. MiXCR, run by TCRdb on the reads, gives a single entry per CDR3 protein. The sample yields around 570,000 distinct CDR3 sequences, 40% seen once. This clonotype was seen a handful of times. The antigen remains unidentified. Study findings and constraints: CMV-specific HLA-C-restricted TCR beta clonotypes dominated the ex vivo response. Public TCR beta family frequency separated CMV-and-HLA carriers, including in an independent cohort.

The CDR3 has 14 amino acids. Looked up from germline, CDR1 is SGHVS and CDR2 is FQNEAQ. V trimming: 1 base; J trimming: 6 bases; junction bases outside the gene matches: 3. Specimen: cultured PBMCs, collected from culture after CMV antigen stimulation. The V gene is TRBV7-8, the J gene TRBJ2-3; 8 nucleotides match TRBD2. The clonotype was recovered from a human donor in good health (CMV status not recorded). Some clones in this sample may be carry-over from other donors' samples. As DNA, the CDR3 is TGTGCCAGCAGCTTAGGGACTAGCAGGGATACGCAGTATTTT. Protein product: CASSLGTSRDTQYF. Full variable domain (outside the CDR3, taken from reference TRBV7-8 and TRBJ2-3): GAGVSQSPRYKVAKRGQDVALRCDPISGHVSLFWYQQALGQGPEFLTYFQNEAQLDKSGLPSDRFFAERPEGSVSTLKIQRTQQEDSAVYLCASSLGTSRDTQYFGPGTRLTVL.